This is a list of T cell receptor beta chains from one sample in a study of blood T cell repertoires in COVID-19. Method: immunoSEQ multiplex PCR; TCRdb's copy keeps in-frame clones and lacks some. Of 450,000 to 500,000 clones in the sample, about 88% were seen once. Sequenced input: PBMCs or T cells enriched from blood (not recorded which). These TCRs come from a woman in her sixties who had recovered from COVID-19. CDR3s include the opening cysteine and the closing phenylalanine or tryptophan. A D gene is named only where the DNA matches it firmly. Not all rows give a size; the values are once, few, many and, for expanded clones, a class.

abundance,j_gene,v_gene,d_gene,CDR3aa,CDR3nt
NA,TRBJ2-1,TRBV5-1,NA,CASSLSGVFDEQFF,TGCGCCAGCAGCTTGTCGGGGGTTTTCGATGAGCAGTTCTTC
NA,TRBJ2-4,TRBV2,NA,CASVLGLRVAVAKNIQYF,TGTGCCAGCGTGCTAGGACTACGAGTAGCGGTAGCCAAAAACATTCAGTACTTC
NA,TRBJ1-3,TRBV19,TRBD1,CASSIHPDRAGNTIYF,TGTGCCAGTAGTATTCACCCGGACAGGGCCGGAAACACCATATATTTT
NA,TRBJ1-2,TRBV10-1,NA,CASSEQANYGYTF,TGCGCCAGCAGTGAGCAGGCTAACTATGGCTACACCTTC
NA,TRBJ2-6,TRBV10-2,NA,CASSASTYRGANVLTF,TGCGCCAGCAGTGCCTCAACCTACAGGGGGGCCAACGTCCTGACTTTC
NA,TRBJ2-1,TRBV18,TRBD2,CASSPSSGGEYEQFF,TGTGCCAGCTCACCATCTAGCGGGGGGGAGTATGAGCAGTTCTTC
NA,TRBJ2-1,TRBV11-3,NA,CASSPVGGEVYNEQFF,TGTGCCAGCAGCCCGGTGGGGGGAGAGGTATACAATGAGCAGTTCTTC
NA,TRBJ2-5,TRBV5-5,NA,CASSLFPGGPPGRETQYF,TGTGCCAGCAGCTTGTTTCCCGGGGGGCCCCCCGGAAGGGAGACCCAGTACTTC
NA,TRBJ1-4,TRBV28,TRBD1,CASNSLWDRGTNEKLFF,TGTGCCAGCAACAGTTTATGGGACAGGGGAACTAATGAAAAACTGTTTTTT
NA,TRBJ1-6,TRBV13,NA,CASSLKGDSSPLHF,TGTGCCAGCAGCTTAAAGGGGGATAGTTCACCCCTCCACTTT
NA,TRBJ1-1,TRBV29-1,NA,CSVKMIVLNTEAFF,TGCAGCGTTAAGATGATAGTTTTGAACACTGAAGCTTTCTTT
NA,TRBJ1-2,TRBV9,NA,CASSAQKSYTF,TGTGCCAGCAGCGCCCAGAAGAGCTACACCTTC
few,TRBJ2-5,TRBV5-4,TRBD2,CASTVAGGTGETQYF,TGTGCCAGCACGGTAGCGGGGGGAACGGGAGAGACCCAGTACTTC
NA,TRBJ1-6,TRBV2,TRBD1,CASSPTGGEGYSPLHF,TGTGCCAGCAGTCCAACAGGGGGCGAGGGTTACTCACCCCTCCACTTT
NA,TRBJ2-1,TRBV5-1,TRBD2,CASSLGAGPNEQFF,TGCGCCAGCAGCTTGGGAGCGGGGCCCAATGAGCAGTTCTTC
few,TRBJ1-2,TRBV5-6,TRBD1,CASSPGQEKLGYTF,TGTGCCAGCAGCCCCGGACAGGAGAAGTTGGGTTACACCTTC